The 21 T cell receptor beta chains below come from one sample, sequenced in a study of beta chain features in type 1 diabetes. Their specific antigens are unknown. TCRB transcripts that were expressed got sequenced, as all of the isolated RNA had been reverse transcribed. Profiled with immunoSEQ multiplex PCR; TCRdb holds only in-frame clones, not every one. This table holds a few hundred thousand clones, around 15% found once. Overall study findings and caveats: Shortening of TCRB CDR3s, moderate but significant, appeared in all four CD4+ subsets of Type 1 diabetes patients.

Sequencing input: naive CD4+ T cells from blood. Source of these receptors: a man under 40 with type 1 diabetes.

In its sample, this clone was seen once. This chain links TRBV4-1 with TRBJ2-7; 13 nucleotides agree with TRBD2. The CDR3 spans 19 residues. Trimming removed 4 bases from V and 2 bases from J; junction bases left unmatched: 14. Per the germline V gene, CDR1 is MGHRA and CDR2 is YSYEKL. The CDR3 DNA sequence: TGCGCCAGCAGCCGGTCATCCGGGACTAGCGGGGAATTCCCCTACGAGCAGTACTTC. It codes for CASSRSSGTSGEFPYEQYF.

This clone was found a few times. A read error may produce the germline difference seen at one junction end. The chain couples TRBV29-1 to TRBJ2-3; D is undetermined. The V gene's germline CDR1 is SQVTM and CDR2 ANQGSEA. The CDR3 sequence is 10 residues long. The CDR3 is CSESIDTQYF. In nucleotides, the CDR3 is TGCAGCGAAAGCATAGATACGCAGTATTTT.

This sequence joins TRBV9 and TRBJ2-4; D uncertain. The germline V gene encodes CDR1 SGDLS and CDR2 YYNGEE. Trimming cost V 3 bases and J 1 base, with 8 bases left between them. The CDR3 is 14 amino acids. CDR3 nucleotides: TGTGCCAGCAGCGCCACGGAGGCCAAAAACATTCAGTACTTC. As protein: CASSATEAKNIQYF.

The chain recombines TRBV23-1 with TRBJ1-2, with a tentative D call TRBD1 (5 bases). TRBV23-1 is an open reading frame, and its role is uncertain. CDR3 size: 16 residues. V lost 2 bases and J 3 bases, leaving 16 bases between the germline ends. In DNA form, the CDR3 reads TGCGCCAGCAGTCAACGGGACGAGCGGAACTACTATGGCTACACCTTC. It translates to CASSQRDERNYYGYTF.

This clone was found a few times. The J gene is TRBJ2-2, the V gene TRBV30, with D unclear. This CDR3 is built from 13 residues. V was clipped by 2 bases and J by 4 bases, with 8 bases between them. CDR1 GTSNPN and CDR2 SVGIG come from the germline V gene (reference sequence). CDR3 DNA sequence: TGTGCCTGGAGTTACAGTATCACCGGGGAGCTGTTTTTT. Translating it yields CAWSYSITGELFF.

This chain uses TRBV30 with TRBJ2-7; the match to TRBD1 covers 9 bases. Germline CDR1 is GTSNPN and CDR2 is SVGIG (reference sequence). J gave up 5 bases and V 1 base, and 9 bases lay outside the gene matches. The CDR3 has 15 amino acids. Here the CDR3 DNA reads TGTGCCTGGAGTGGGAGGGACAGGGCAAGACACGAGCAGTACTTC. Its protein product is CAWSGRDRARHEQYF.

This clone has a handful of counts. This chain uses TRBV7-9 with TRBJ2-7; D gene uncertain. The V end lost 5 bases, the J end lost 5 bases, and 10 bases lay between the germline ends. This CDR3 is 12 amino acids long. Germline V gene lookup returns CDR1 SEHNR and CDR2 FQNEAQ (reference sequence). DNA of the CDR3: TGTGCCAGCAGCCCCTTGGTCCACGAGCAGTACTTC. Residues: CASSPLVHEQYF.

CDR3 sequence: CASSPSGILYEQYF. CDR3 DNA sequence: TGTGCCAGCAGTCCTAGCGGGATTTTATACGAGCAGTACTTC. This sequence joins TRBV28 and TRBJ2-7, with TRBD2 identical over 9 bases. With 5 bases clipped from V and 4 bases from J, the junction kept 6 bases outside the gene matches. Germline V lookup: CDR1 MDHEN, CDR2 SYDVKM. This CDR3 is built from 14 residues. The whole variable domain, filled in from reference TRBV28 and TRBJ2-7, reads DVKVTQSSRYLVKRTGEKVFLECVQDMDHENMFWYRQDPGLGLRLIYFSYDVKMKEKGDIPEGYSVSREKKERFSLILESASTNQTSMYLCASSPSGILYEQYFGPGTRLTVT.

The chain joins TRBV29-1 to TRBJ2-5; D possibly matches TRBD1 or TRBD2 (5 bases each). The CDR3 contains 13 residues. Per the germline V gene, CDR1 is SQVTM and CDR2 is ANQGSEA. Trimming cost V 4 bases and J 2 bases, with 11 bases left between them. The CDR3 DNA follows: TGCAGCGTTGGAGGGGCTTCTCAAGAGACCCAGTACTTC. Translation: CSVGGASQETQYF.

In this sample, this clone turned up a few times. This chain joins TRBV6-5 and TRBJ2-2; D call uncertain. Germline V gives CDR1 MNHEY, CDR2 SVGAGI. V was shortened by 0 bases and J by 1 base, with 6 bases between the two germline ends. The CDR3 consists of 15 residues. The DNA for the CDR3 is TGTGCCAGCAGTTACTCGATTGGGAACACCGGGGAGCTGTTTTTT. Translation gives CASSYSIGNTGELFF.

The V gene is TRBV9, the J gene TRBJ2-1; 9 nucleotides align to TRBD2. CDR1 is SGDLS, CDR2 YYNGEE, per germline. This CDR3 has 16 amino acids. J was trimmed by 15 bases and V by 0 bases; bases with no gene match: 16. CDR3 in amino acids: CASSVGGGRANAEPFF. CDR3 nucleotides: TGTGCCAGCAGCGTAGGAGGCGGGAGGGCGAATGCGGAACCGTTCTTC.

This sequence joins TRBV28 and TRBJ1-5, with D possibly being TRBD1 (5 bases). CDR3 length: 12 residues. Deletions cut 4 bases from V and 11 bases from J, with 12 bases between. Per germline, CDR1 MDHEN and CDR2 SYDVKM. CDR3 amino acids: CASSSSWGAQHF. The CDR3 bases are TGTGCCAGCAGTTCAAGCTGGGGGGCCCAGCATTTT.

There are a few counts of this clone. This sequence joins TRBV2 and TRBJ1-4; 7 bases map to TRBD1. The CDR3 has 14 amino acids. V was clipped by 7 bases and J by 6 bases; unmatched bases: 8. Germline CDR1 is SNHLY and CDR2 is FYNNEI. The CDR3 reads CASIRPGGHEKLFF. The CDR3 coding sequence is TGTGCCAGCATACGACCAGGGGGACATGAAAAACTGTTTTTT.

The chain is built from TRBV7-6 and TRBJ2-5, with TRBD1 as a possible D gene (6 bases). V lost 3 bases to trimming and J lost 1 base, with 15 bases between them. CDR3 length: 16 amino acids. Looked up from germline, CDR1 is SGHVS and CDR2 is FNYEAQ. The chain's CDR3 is CASSLGANNPQETQYF. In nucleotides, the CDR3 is TGTGCCAGCAGCTTGGGGGCAAACAACCCCCAAGAGACCCAGTACTTC.

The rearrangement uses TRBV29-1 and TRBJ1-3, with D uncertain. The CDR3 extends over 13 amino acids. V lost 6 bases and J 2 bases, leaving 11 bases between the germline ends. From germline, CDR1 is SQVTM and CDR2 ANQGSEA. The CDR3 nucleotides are TGCAGCGTGAGGGTTTTGCCTGGAAACACCATATATTTT. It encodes CSVRVLPGNTIYF.

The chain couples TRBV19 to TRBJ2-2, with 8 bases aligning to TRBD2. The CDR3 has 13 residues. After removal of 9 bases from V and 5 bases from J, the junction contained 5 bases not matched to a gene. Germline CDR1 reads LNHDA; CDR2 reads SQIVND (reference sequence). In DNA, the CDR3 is TGTGCCAGCGGGAGGGATCGGACCGGGGAGCTGTTTTTT. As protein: CASGRDRTGELFF.

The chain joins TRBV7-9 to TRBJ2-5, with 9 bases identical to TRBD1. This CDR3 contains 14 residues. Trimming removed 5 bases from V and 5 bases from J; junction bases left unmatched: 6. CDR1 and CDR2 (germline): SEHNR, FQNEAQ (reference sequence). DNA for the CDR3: TGTGCCAGCAGCGCGGGACAGGGTGTGGAGACCCAGTACTTC. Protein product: CASSAGQGVETQYF.

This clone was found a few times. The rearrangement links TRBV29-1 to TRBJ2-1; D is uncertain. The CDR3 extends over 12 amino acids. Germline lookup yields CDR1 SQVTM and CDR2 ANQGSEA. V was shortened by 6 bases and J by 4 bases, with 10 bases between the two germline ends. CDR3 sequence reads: CSVGQQYNEQFF. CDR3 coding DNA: TGCAGCGTAGGCCAGCAATACAATGAGCAGTTCTTC.

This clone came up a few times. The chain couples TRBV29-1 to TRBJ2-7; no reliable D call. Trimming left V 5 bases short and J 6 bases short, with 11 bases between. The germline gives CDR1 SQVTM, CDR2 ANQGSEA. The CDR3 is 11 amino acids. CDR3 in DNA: TGCAGCGTTAAACAGTGGAGCGAGCAGTACTTC. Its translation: CSVKQWSEQYF.

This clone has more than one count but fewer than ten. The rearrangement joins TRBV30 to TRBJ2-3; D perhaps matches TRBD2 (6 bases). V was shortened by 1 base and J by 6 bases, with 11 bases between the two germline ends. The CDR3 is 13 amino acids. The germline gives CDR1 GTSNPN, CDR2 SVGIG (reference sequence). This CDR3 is CAWSGQAGDTQYF. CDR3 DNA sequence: TGTGCCTGGAGTGGCCAGGCGGGGGATACGCAGTATTTT.

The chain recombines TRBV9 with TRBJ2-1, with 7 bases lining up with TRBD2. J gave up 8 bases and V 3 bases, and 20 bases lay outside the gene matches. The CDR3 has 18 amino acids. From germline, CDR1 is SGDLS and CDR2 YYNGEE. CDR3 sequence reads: CASSATLGTTLYLDEQFF. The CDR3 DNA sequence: TGTGCCAGCAGCGCCACTTTGGGGACTACCCTTTATCTGGATGAGCAGTTCTTC.